Below, 27 T cell receptor beta chains from the same sample are listed, as sequenced in a study of blood T cell repertoires in COVID-19. Here immunoSEQ multiplex PCR was the method, and the copy in TCRdb shows in-frame clones only, minus some. The profile covers about 52,000 clones, with approximately 84% appearing a single time and 15% taken by the ten largest. Source material: peripheral blood. Receptors were obtained from a human donor with active COVID-19. The donor label of this sample is uncertain.

The V call is TRBV12-5, the J call TRBJ2-5, with 11 bases fitting TRBD2. Germline V CDR1 and CDR2: LGHNT, FRNRAP. The CDR3 is 14 residues long. V shed 6 bases, J shed 5 bases, and the junction held 5 bases outside the gene matches. CDR3 sequence (DNA): TGTGCTAGTGGATTAGCGGGGGGGGCGGAGACCCAGTACTTC. Amino acids: CASGLAGGAETQYF. Full variable domain (missing parts from reference TRBV12-5 and TRBJ2-5): DARVTQTPRHKVTEMGQEVTMRCQPILGHNTVFWYRQTMMQGLELLAYFRNRAPLDDSGMPKDRFSAEMPDATLATLKIQPSEPRDSAVYFCASGLAGGAETQYFGPGTRLLVL.

CDR3 loop: CATSDSVHTGELFF. The DNA of the CDR3 is TGTGCCACCAGTGACTCAGTCCACACCGGGGAGCTGTTTTTT. The chain joins TRBV24-1 to TRBJ2-2; no clear D gene. The germline V gene has CDR1 KGHDR and CDR2 SFDVKD. V lost 4 bases, J lost 3 bases, and 8 bases lay in between. There are 14 residues in the CDR3.

The chain joins TRBV6-5 to TRBJ1-1, with D possibly being TRBD1 (5 bases). V gave up 8 bases and J gave up 0 bases, with 13 bases separating them. This CDR3 comprises 14 residues. Germline V lookup: CDR1 MNHEY, CDR2 SVGAGI. CDR3 region: CASETGGLNTEAFF. The DNA of the CDR3 is TGTGCCAGCGAAACGGGGGGTTTGAACACTGAAGCTTTCTTT.

The chain joins TRBV3-1 (or the pseudogene TRBV3-2) to TRBJ2-7; TRBD2 agrees at 8 bases. The V gene end was trimmed by 4 bases and the J gene end by 6 bases; junction bases not matched to a gene: 14. Germline CDR1 is LGHDT and CDR2 is YNNKEL (reference sequence). This CDR3 spans 16 amino acids. The DNA of the CDR3 is TGTGCCAGCAGCCGCTCCTCCGGGACTAGAGGTTCCGAGCAGTACTTC. This translates into CASSRSSGTRGSEQYF.

The chain links TRBV7-6 to TRBJ1-1; tentative D call: TRBD1 (5 bases). This CDR3 spans 13 amino acids. Germline V lookup: CDR1 SGHVS, CDR2 FNYEAQ. Trimming took off 5 bases at V and 0 bases at J, with 7 bases between the two ends. CDR3 loop: CASSKTVNTEAFF. As DNA, the CDR3 is TGTGCCAGCAGCAAGACAGTGAACACTGAAGCTTTCTTT.

The chain joins TRBV27 to TRBJ2-7, with D tentatively TRBD1 (7 bases). Germline V CDR1 and CDR2: MNHEY, SMNVEV (reference sequence). V gave up 3 bases and J gave up 2 bases, with 11 bases separating them. This CDR3 has 14 amino acids. The CDR3 region is CASSFGRGAYEQYF. The DNA for the CDR3 is TGTGCCAGCAGTTTCGGCAGGGGGGCCTACGAGCAGTACTTC.

This rearrangement joins TRBV5-6 to TRBJ1-1; TRBD1 might be the D (5 bases). The germline CDR1 and CDR2 sequences are SGHDT and YYEEEE. V was trimmed by 4 bases and J by 10 bases, leaving 20 bases between them. CDR3 size: 14 residues. The DNA for the CDR3 is TGTGCCAGCAGCCACCGCGGGGCGAGGTGGGTAGCTTTCTTT. It yields the protein CASSHRGARWVAFF.

A few counts support this clone. The V and J genes are TRBV28 and TRBJ1-2; maybe TRBD1 (5 bases). The CDR3 consists of 15 residues. V gave up 7 bases and J gave up 7 bases, with 22 bases separating them. CDR1 and CDR2 (germline): MDHEN, SYDVKM. The CDR3 sequence is CASTVWASGFVGYTF. The CDR3 nucleotides read TGTGCCAGCACCGTCTGGGCTTCAGGGTTTGTTGGCTACACCTTC.

V gene TRBV6-6 combines with J gene TRBJ1-2; D is unclear. V shed 7 bases and J shed 4 bases, with 13 bases lying between them. The germline gives CDR1 MNHNY, CDR2 SVGAGI (reference sequence). The CDR3 extends over 13 amino acids. The CDR3 nucleotides are TGTGCCAGCACCCTAGGATTGCCCTATGGCTACACCTTC. It yields the protein CASTLGLPYGYTF.

DNA for the CDR3: TGTGCCAGCAGCCAGGGGGCGCGGGGACAGCCCCAGCATTTT. Translated: CASSQGARGQPQHF. This sequence joins TRBV6-6 and TRBJ1-5; 8 bases match TRBD1. Germline CDR1 is MNHNY and CDR2 is SVGAGI (reference sequence). The CDR3 has 14 residues. The trim removed 6 bases at V and 7 bases at J, leaving 8 bases unmatched.

The chain is built from TRBV24-1 and TRBJ1-1, with TRBD1 matching over 7 bases. Trimming cost V 9 bases and J 4 bases; bases outside gene matches: 7. Germline loops: CDR1 KGHDR, CDR2 SFDVKD. This CDR3 comprises 13 residues. In DNA, the CDR3 is TGTGCCACCTCACAGGGGTTTTTCACTGAAGCTTTCTTT. It encodes CATSQGFFTEAFF.

V is TRBV6-5 and J is TRBJ2-1; the match to TRBD1 covers 7 bases. V shed 4 bases, J shed 6 bases, and the junction held 3 bases outside the gene matches. Germline CDR1 and CDR2: MNHEY and SVGAGI. There are 13 residues in the CDR3. The CDR3 protein is CASSFDRANEQFF. DNA of the CDR3: TGTGCCAGCAGTTTCGACAGGGCCAATGAGCAGTTCTTC.

The V and J genes are TRBV13 and TRBJ2-2, with D uncertain. V lost 4 bases and J lost 2, with 5 bases in between. The CDR3 sequence is 13 residues long. From germline, CDR1 is PRHDT and CDR2 FYEKMQ (reference sequence). The CDR3: CASSSRNTGELFF. In nucleotides, the CDR3 is TGTGCCAGCAGCTCCCGTAACACCGGGGAGCTGTTTTTT. Together with reference TRBV13 and TRBJ2-2, the CDR3 gives the full variable domain: AAGVIQSPRHLIKEKRETATLKCYPIPRHDTVYWYQQGPGQDPQFLISFYEKMQSDKGSIPDRFSAQQFSDYHSELNMSSLELGDSALYFCASSSRNTGELFFGEGSRLTVL.

V gene TRBV6-5 combines with J gene TRBJ1-2; 7 bases line up with TRBD1. The CDR3 spans 14 residues. The germline gives CDR1 MNHEY, CDR2 SVGAGI. The V segment lost 5 bases and the J segment 6 bases; nucleotides outside the gene matches: 9. CDR3 protein: CASSPWQGVDGYTF. In DNA form, the CDR3 reads TGTGCCAGCAGTCCCTGGCAGGGGGTGGATGGCTACACCTTC.

This clone was detected only once. V and J are TRBV6-1 and TRBJ1-4, with D unclear. The germline CDR1 and CDR2 sequences are MNHNS and SASEGT. This CDR3 comprises 15 residues. Trimming took off 0 bases at V and 8 bases at J, with 13 bases between the two ends. The CDR3 spells CASSEALQFQEKLFF. CDR3 coding DNA: TGTGCCAGCAGTGAAGCGTTGCAGTTTCAAGAAAAACTGTTTTTT.

This clone has just a few counts. This sequence joins TRBV5-1 and TRBJ1-2; 7 bases line up with TRBD1. V lost 1 base to trimming and J lost 2 bases; unmatched junction nucleotides: 8. CDR1 is SGHRS, CDR2 YFSETQ, per germline. The CDR3 consists of 16 residues. The CDR3 loop is CASSLRQTGENYGYTF. CDR3 bases: TGCGCCAGCAGCTTGCGACAAACAGGGGAGAACTATGGCTACACCTTC.

The gene calls are TRBV5-4 and TRBJ2-5, with D possibly matching TRBD2 (6 bases). The CDR3 runs to 16 residues. V gave up 5 bases and J gave up 4 bases, with 21 bases separating them. Germline V gene lookup returns CDR1 SGHNT and CDR2 YYREEE (reference sequence). The CDR3 reads CASSRDRTTSRETQYF. The CDR3 DNA reads as TGTGCCAGCAGTCGAGATAGGACTACAAGTAGAGAGACCCAGTACTTC.

The chain employs TRBV6-5 and TRBJ2-1; no reliable D call. The V end lost 6 bases, the J end lost 0 bases, and 3 bases lay between the germline ends. This CDR3 is 12 amino acids long. Looked up from germline, CDR1 is MNHEY and CDR2 is SVGAGI. CDR3 amino acids: CASRSSYNEQFF. CDR3 bases: TGTGCCAGCAGGAGCTCCTACAATGAGCAGTTCTTC.

The rearrangement joins TRBV19 to TRBJ1-4; D gene ambiguous. Germline V gene data show CDR1 as LNHDA and CDR2 as SQIVND (reference sequence). The CDR3 length is 14 residues. Trimming took 1 base from V and 6 from J, leaving 9 bases between them. The CDR3, as DNA: TGTGCCAGTAGTATAGCGCGGGGATATGAAAAACTGTTTTTT. Its protein is CASSIARGYEKLFF.

This chain uses TRBV24-1 with TRBJ2-3; 8 nucleotides line up with TRBD1. The CDR3 runs 18 residues. The V segment lost 3 bases and the J segment 4 bases; nucleotides outside the gene matches: 14. Per germline, CDR1 KGHDR and CDR2 SFDVKD. The chain's CDR3 is CATSDAPRTGSRADTQYF. The CDR3 DNA reads as TGTGCCACCAGTGATGCCCCTCGGACAGGGAGTCGGGCAGATACGCAGTATTTT.

V is TRBV21-1 and J is TRBJ1-1; no DNA check was done on the table's D call, TRBD1. TRBV21-1 is a pseudogene locus. CDR3 length equals 17 residues. CDR3 nucleotide sequence: TGTGCCAGCAGCATTGCAGGGGGCGCGGCGAGGAACACTGAAGCTTTCTTT. Translation gives CASSIAGGAARNTEAFF.

This clone has only a few counts. J is TRBJ1-1 and V is TRBV7-9, with 9 bases lining up with TRBD1. There are 15 residues in the CDR3. Germline values: CDR1 SEHNR, CDR2 FQNEAQ (reference sequence). With 5 bases clipped from V and 2 bases from J, the junction kept 6 bases outside the gene matches. The CDR3 protein is CASSPRDRVNTEAFF. CDR3 DNA: TGTGCCAGCAGCCCCCGGGACAGGGTCAACACTGAAGCTTTCTTT.

In DNA, the CDR3 is TGCGCCAGCAGCCATGTTGCAGGGGGCGCGACTTCACCCCTCCACTTT. It encodes CASSHVAGGATSPLHF. The chain couples TRBV4-3 to TRBJ1-6, with TRBD1 identical over 8 bases. V was clipped by 3 bases and J by 9 bases; unmatched bases: 10. The CDR3 is 16 residues long. Germline loops: CDR1 LGHNA, CDR2 YSLEER.

V and J are TRBV9 and TRBJ2-2, with D possibly being TRBD2 (5 bases). The CDR3 extends over 16 amino acids. Trimming cost V 1 base and J 5 bases, with 15 bases left between them. Germline-derived CDR1 and CDR2 are SGDLS and YYNGEE. CDR3 sequence: CASSVSAGPGTGELFF. CDR3 nucleotide sequence: TGTGCCAGCAGCGTATCGGCCGGGCCGGGGACCGGGGAGCTGTTTTTT.

The rearrangement joins TRBV3-1 (or the pseudogene TRBV3-2) to TRBJ1-6; D uncertain. This CDR3 contains 17 residues. Germline loops: CDR1 LGHDT, CDR2 YNNKEL (reference sequence). Trimming pared 1 base from V and 0 bases from J, leaving 10 bases between. The CDR3, as DNA: TGTGCCAGCAGCCAAGTTCTCGCGAGCTCCTATAATTCACCCCTCCACTTT. Translated, it gives CASSQVLASSYNSPLHF.

The chain is built from TRBV6-5 and TRBJ2-7; 9 nucleotides align to TRBD1. Germline assignment: CDR1 MNHEY and CDR2 SVGAGI. Germline trimming cut 4 bases from V and 2 bases from J; bases unmatched to any gene: 3. This CDR3 region has 14 residues. The CDR3 bases are TGTGCCAGCAGTTCCGGGACAGGGACCTACGAGCAGTACTTC. Protein product: CASSSGTGTYEQYF.

The chain employs TRBV6-5 and TRBJ1-5; TRBD1 aligns across 9 bases. The CDR3 has 14 residues. Germline CDR1 reads MNHEY; CDR2 reads SVGAGI. The trim removed 4 bases at V and 7 bases at J, leaving 5 bases unmatched. This CDR3 reads CASSFTGQGQPQHF. Here the CDR3 DNA reads TGTGCCAGCAGTTTCACGGGACAGGGACAGCCCCAGCATTTT.